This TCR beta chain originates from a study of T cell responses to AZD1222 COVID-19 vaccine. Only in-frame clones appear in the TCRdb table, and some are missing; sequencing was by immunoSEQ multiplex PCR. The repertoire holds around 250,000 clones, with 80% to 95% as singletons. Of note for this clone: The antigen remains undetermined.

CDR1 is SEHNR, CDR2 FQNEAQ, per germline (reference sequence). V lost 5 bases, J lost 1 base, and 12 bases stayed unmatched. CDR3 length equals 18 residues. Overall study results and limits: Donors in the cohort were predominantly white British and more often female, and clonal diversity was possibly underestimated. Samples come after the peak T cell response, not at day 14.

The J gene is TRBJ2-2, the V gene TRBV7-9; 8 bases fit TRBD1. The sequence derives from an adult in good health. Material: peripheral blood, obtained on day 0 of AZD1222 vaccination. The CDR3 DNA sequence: TGTGCCAGCAGCGCAATTTTCACCGGGACAGGGAACACCGGGGAGCTGTTTTTT. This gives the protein CASSAIFTGTGNTGELFF.